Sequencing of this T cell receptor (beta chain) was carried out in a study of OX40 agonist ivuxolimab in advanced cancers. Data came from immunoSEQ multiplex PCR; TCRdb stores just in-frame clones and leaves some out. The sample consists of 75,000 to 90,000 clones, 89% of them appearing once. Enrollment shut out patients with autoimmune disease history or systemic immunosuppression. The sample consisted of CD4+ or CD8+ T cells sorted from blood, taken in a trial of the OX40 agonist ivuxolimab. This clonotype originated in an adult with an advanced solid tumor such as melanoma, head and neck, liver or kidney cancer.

The DNA for the CDR3 is TGTGCCAGTAGTATAGTGACTGAAGAAAAACTGTTTTTT. Its protein product is CASSIVTEEKLFF. The V call is TRBV19, the J call TRBJ1-4; D is unclear. V gave up 1 base and J gave up 8 bases, with 8 bases separating them. This CDR3 contains 13 residues. In germline, CDR1 is LNHDA, CDR2 SQIVND (reference sequence). The full variable domain, completed using reference TRBV19 and TRBJ1-4, is DGGITQSPKYLFRKEGQNVTLSCEQNLNHDAMYWYRQDPGQGLRLIYYSQIVNDFQKGDIAEGYSVSREKKESFPLTVTSAQKNPTAFYLCASSIVTEEKLFFGSGTQLSVL.